This T cell receptor (beta chain) emerged from a study of T cells in Graves' hyperthyroidism and ophthalmopathy (dated by TCRdb to about 2019). About the full investigation: Peripheral blood was collected at initial diagnosis, before any treatment. To identify TCR V-J signatures that set the groups apart, the researchers used a discovery cohort of approximately 98 patients, made up of under 45 with Graves' ophthalmopathy and some 55 with stable Graves' hyperthyroidism. Prospective prediction of ophthalmopathy was tested in an independent validation cohort consisting of 18 hyperthyroidism patients and around 16 patients who later progressed to ophthalmopathy. The roughly 94 discovery patients were randomly divided into training and test sets at a 7:3 ratio. In more than 5 Graves' hyperthyroidism patients, the study also compared T-cell repertoires from thyroid tissue with T-cell repertoires from blood. Once sampling was done, hyperthyroidism patients were given methimazole at a starting dose of 30 mg daily, whereas ophthalmopathy patients were given high-dose intravenous methylprednisolone. The paper reports TCR Vbeta CDR3 sequencing of fewer than 150 peripheral blood samples: over 40 ophthalmopathy, 75 to 80 hyperthyroidism and around 17 progressor patients. What the research found in general, with its limitations: Sample size was not statistically predetermined, and blinding of investigators to group allocation was not performed. In validation, the model predicted progression to ophthalmopathy with around 71% sensitivity and 72.22% specificity, a median of 6.5 months before onset. Ophthalmopathy was separated from stable hyperthyroidism by a 13 V-J signature model, with approximately 90% sensitivity and just over 81% specificity obtained in cross-validation and 80%/75% obtained in testing. Blood samples also contained most of the expanded thyroid clonotypes (frequency above 0.001), which suggests that blood repertoires may reflect thyroid immune responses.

The CDR3 measures 12 amino acids from cysteine to phenylalanine. The read is trimmed to its CDR3 DNA, 36 bases read in frame from base 1. The V end loses 4 bases and the J end loses 2 bases, and a stretch of 9 bases separates them. The germline V gene provides CDR1 SQVTM and CDR2 ANQGSEA. Stable Graves' hyperthyroidism was defined as no progression to ophthalmopathy during 18 months of follow-up. Hyperthyroidism patients were newly diagnosed, with disease duration under 2 months, and aged 18 to 65 years. Patients with uncontrolled infections, other autoimmune diseases, pregnancy or lactation were excluded. Clinical symptoms, serum thyroxine and TRAb, thyroid ultrasound, and orbital computed tomography formed the basis for the diagnoses. Ficoll-Paque density gradient centrifugation was used to isolate PBMCs from around 10 ml of fresh peripheral blood. Trizol reagent was used to extract total RNA, and RNA quality was then checked on an Agilent 2100 Bioanalyzer.

The TCR beta CDR3 regions were amplified from RNA transcripts. The first round of RT-PCR for the TCR CDR3 was performed with the HTBI primer set and the Qiagen OneStep RT-PCR kit. Libraries were constructed in a second round of multiplex PCR, after which size selection and purification were performed. Libraries were sequenced paired-end with 100 bp reads on an Illumina HiSeq2000. In the source study's methods: SOAPnuke was used to process the raw data, removing reads that contained adapters or uncalled bases, had a mean Phred below 15, or lacked an exact match to the constant primer or identifier. High-quality paired reads were merged using COPE v1.2.5, and each unique nucleotide sequence was defined as a clonotype. MiTCR v1.1 was used to align clonotypes to the IMGT TRBV, TRBD and TRBJ reference segments. Only V-J combinations with frequency above 0.0001, covering about 99% of repertoires, were analysed. The TCS score was defined as F50 (clonal expansion) divided by E x V (chaos), with BLOSUM62-based TCRdist calculated between CDR3 peptides within each V-J. Welch's t-statistics and random forest reduced 500 to 550 V-J features to roughly 13, which were used in a naive Bayes classifier (R e1071). Starting from the raw public reads, TCRdb applied fastp trimming at Q25, assembled clones with MiXCR and retained in-frame beta chains. Merged by CDR3 protein, the rows form single entries marked with the most common genes and DNA. The V and J calls and clone size are TCRdb's, not the authors'. The sample has fewer than 350,000 distinct CDR3 sequences on record, around a sixth of them singletons. The ten largest clones take up about 53% of the sample.

Of note for this clonotype: Its target antigen remains unknown. Within one base of it there is no much larger clone, and no base qualities were kept.

The chain joins TRBV29-1 to TRBJ2-7; no confident D gene assignment can be made. This clonotype was sampled from a woman aged 45-60 years with Graves' hyperthyroidism. Sample: blood. The CDR3 protein sequence reads: CSVVQATYEQYF. The nucleotides are TGCAGCGTTGTTCAGGCTACCTACGAGCAGTACTTC.